The T cell receptor (beta chain) under discussion was sequenced for a study of blood T cell repertoires in COVID-19. The data were produced by immunoSEQ multiplex PCR, yet TCRdb's version contains in-frame clones alone and is incomplete. Among 270,000 or so clones listed, around 90% were seen once. This TCR derives from a woman aged 60-75 years with COVID-19, enrolled during active disease. Sequencing was carried out using peripheral blood.

CDR3 in DNA: TGTGCCAGCAGTTATAATGGCAATCAGCCCCAGCATTTT. Amino acid sequence: CASSYNGNQPQHF. This chain links TRBV27 with TRBJ1-5; D is ambiguous. V was cut by 4 bases and J by 2 bases, with 6 bases left in between. Germline lookup yields CDR1 MNHEY and CDR2 SMNVEV (reference sequence). This CDR3 spans 13 amino acids.